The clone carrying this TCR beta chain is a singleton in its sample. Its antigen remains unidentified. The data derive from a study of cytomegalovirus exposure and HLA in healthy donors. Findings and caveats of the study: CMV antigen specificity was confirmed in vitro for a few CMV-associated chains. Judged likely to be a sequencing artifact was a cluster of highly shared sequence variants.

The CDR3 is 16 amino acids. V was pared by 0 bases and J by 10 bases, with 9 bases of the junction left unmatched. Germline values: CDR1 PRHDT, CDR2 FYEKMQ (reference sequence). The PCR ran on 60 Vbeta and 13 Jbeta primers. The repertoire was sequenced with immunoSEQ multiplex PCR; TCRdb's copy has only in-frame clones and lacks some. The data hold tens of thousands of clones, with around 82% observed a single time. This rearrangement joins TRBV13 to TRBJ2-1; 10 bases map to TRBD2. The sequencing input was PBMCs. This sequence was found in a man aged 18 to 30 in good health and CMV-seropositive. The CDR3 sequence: CASSLGRAGGQKEQFF. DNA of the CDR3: TGTGCCAGCAGCTTAGGCCGAGCGGGGGGGCAGAAGGAGCAGTTCTTC.